This is a list of T cell receptor beta chains from one sample in a study of shared clonotypes between healthy human individuals. Using immunoSEQ multiplex PCR, the repertoire was profiled, and TCRdb retains in-frame clones only, with some absent. The sample has fewer than 1.8 million clones; 98% are singletons. The sequencing input was naive CD4+ T cells sorted from blood. The receptors stem from a man aged 25 to 40 in good health. CDR3s include the opening cysteine and the closing phenylalanine or tryptophan. A D gene is named only where the DNA matches it firmly. Clone size appears in some rows only: once, few, many, or a class for an expanded clone.

.	TRBV7-6	.	TRBJ1-3	CASSLRAGDRRSGNTIYF	TGTGCCAGCAGCTTACGAGCAGGGGATCGCCGCTCTGGAAACACCATATATTTT
TRBD2	TRBV28	.	TRBJ2-7	CASSWGGLALGKYF	TGTGCCAGCAGTTGGGGGGGACTAGCGCTCGGGAAGTACTTC
.	TRBV11-2	once	TRBJ2-7	CASSLRKDSTTYEQYF	TGTGCCAGCAGCTTACGGAAAGACAGTACCACCTACGAGCAGTACTTC
TRBD1	TRBV5-4	.	TRBJ2-1	CASSFTYRDSRNEQFF	TGTGCCAGCAGCTTTACTTACCGGGACAGCCGGAATGAGCAGTTCTTC
.	TRBV4-1	.	TRBJ2-7	CASSLTERSYEQYF	TGCGCCAGCAGCCTAACTGAGCGGAGCTACGAGCAGTACTTC
TRBD2	TRBV6-5	.	TRBJ2-2	CASSTRTSPTGELFF	TGTGCCAGCAGCACCAGGACTAGCCCCACCGGGGAGCTGTTTTTT
TRBD2	TRBV30	.	TRBJ2-2	CAWSGSAGDTGELFF	TGTGCCTGGAGTGGCTCGGCGGGAGACACCGGGGAGCTGTTTTTT
.	TRBV9	.	TRBJ1-3	CASSVQGSGNTIYF	TGTGCCAGCAGCGTACAGGGATCCGGAAACACCATATATTTT
TRBD2	TRBV29-1	.	TRBJ2-7	CSVGGSYEQYF	TGCAGCGTCGGCGGGAGCTACGAGCAGTACTTC
.	TRBV7-6	.	TRBJ2-5	CASSLEMQKTQYF	TGTGCCAGCAGCTTAGAGATGCAAAAGACCCAGTACTTC
.	TRBV18	.	TRBJ1-1	CASSLTDRDTEAFF	TGTGCCAGCTCCCTTACAGACCGGGACACTGAAGCTTTCTTT
.	TRBV9	.	TRBJ1-5	CASSPRGFGNQPQHF	TGTGCCAGCAGCCCCCGGGGGTTCGGCAATCAGCCCCAGCATTTT
.	TRBV6-6	.	TRBJ2-1	CASSYPTSWGPNEQFF	TGTGCCAGCAGTTACCCAACTAGCTGGGGTCCAAATGAGCAGTTCTTC
TRBD2	TRBV10-3	.	TRBJ2-2	CAISREGTKSSGELFF	TGTGCCATCAGCCGGGAGGGTACCAAGAGTTCCGGGGAGCTGTTTTTT
.	TRBV5-6	.	TRBJ2-7	CASSRPGPGTYEQYF	TGTGCCAGCAGTCGACCCGGCCCCGGGACCTACGAGCAGTACTTC
TRBD1	TRBV7-2	.	TRBJ2-7	CASRPRQGPYEQYF	TGTGCCAGCAGACCCCGACAGGGGCCCTACGAGCAGTACTTC
TRBD1	TRBV5-1	.	TRBJ1-4	CASSLAGTGYEKLFF	TGCGCCAGCAGCTTGGCCGGGACAGGGTATGAAAAACTGTTTTTT
.	TRBV5-4	.	TRBJ2-7	CASSLESRATYEQYF	TGTGCCAGCAGCTTGGAATCCCGGGCCACCTACGAGCAGTACTTC
TRBD1	TRBV5-4	.	TRBJ1-5	CASSLNRGSSPQHF	TGTGCCAGCAGCTTAAACAGGGGGAGTTCGCCCCAGCATTTT
.	TRBV7-8	.	TRBJ2-7	CASSLGTYNEKQYF	TGTGCCAGCAGCTTAGGGACCTACAACGAGAAGCAGTACTTC
TRBD2	TRBV10-3	.	TRBJ2-1	CAIRTGGPLDEQFF	TGTGCCATCCGAACGGGAGGGCCGTTGGATGAGCAGTTCTTC
.	TRBV29-1	.	TRBJ1-4	CSVVWVGEKLFF	TGCAGCGTTGTATGGGTTGGAGAAAAACTGTTTTTT
.	TRBV10-1	.	TRBJ2-5	CASSGDQETQYF	TGCGCCAGCAGTGGGGATCAAGAGACCCAGTACTTC
.	TRBV28	.	TRBJ1-1	CASSSHGDTEAFF	TGTGCCAGCAGTTCCCACGGGGACACTGAAGCTTTCTTT
TRBD1	TRBV5-1	.	TRBJ1-4	CASSTGTGGNEKLFF	TGCGCCAGCAGCACAGGGACAGGGGGCAATGAAAAACTGTTTTTT
.	TRBV19	.	TRBJ1-2	CASSIDGDGYGYTF	TGTGCCAGTAGTATTGATGGAGACGGTTATGGCTACACCTTC
.	TRBV11-1	.	TRBJ1-2	CASSPDRRVFYGYTF	TGTGCCAGCAGCCCCGACCGACGGGTTTTCTATGGCTACACCTTC
.	TRBV14	.	TRBJ1-1	CASSQDPPGPEAFF	TGTGCCAGCAGCCAAGATCCCCCAGGCCCCGAAGCTTTCTTT
.	TRBV5-1	few	TRBJ1-1	CASSLDRDTEAFF	TGCGCCAGCAGCTTGGACAGGGACACTGAAGCTTTCTTT
.	TRBV15	.	TRBJ2-3	CATSRGEDPDTQYF	TGTGCCACCAGCAGAGGGGAGGATCCAGATACGCAGTATTTT
.	TRBV27	.	TRBJ1-2	CASSSYRLQQGSGRALYGYTF	TGTGCCAGCAGTTCCTACCGTTTACAACAGGGTAGCGGGAGGGCTCTCTATGGCTACACCTTC
.	TRBV7-3	.	TRBJ2-2	CASSPRPGNTGELFF	TGTGCCAGCAGCCCCCGACCCGGGAACACCGGGGAGCTGTTTTTT
.	TRBV14	.	TRBJ2-5	CASSHYQETQYF	TGTGCCAGCAGCCACTACCAAGAGACCCAGTACTTC
.	TRBV28	.	TRBJ2-1	CASSLRDEQFF	TGTGCCAGCAGTTTAAGGGATGAGCAGTTCTTC
TRBD1	TRBV27	once	TRBJ1-3	CASSQRTGTSGNTIYF	TGTGCCAGCAGTCAACGGACAGGCACCTCTGGAAACACCATATATTTT
TRBD2	TRBV5-1	.	TRBJ2-3	CASSILLGEGRADTQYF	TGCGCCAGCAGCATACTCCTGGGGGAGGGCCGGGCAGATACGCAGTATTTT
.	TRBV18	.	TRBJ2-2	CASSPPSTGELFF	TGTGCCAGCTCACCCCCCTCCACCGGGGAGCTGTTTTTT
.	TRBV7-3	.	TRBJ2-2	CASSPRAGRNTGELFF	TGTGCCAGCAGCCCGAGGGCAGGGCGAAACACCGGGGAGCTGTTTTTT
TRBD2	TRBV18	few	TRBJ2-2	CASSPQREGLTGELFF	TGTGCCAGCTCACCACAGCGGGAGGGCCTCACCGGGGAGCTGTTTTTT
.	TRBV19	.	TRBJ2-7	CASSIVGGTYEQYF	TGTGCCAGTAGTATAGTAGGCGGCACCTACGAGCAGTACTTC
.	TRBV7-2	.	TRBJ2-4	CASGTGQKNIQYF	TGTGCCAGCGGGACCGGGCAAAAAAACATTCAGTACTTC
.	TRBV19	.	TRBJ2-3	CASSQDTDTQYF	TGTGCCAGTAGTCAGGATACAGATACGCAGTATTTT
TRBD1	TRBV19	.	TRBJ1-1	CASSTGTGTAEAFF	TGTGCCAGTAGTACGGGGACAGGGACCGCTGAAGCTTTCTTT
.	TRBV6-4	.	TRBJ2-3	CASSDLAKGTDTQYF	TGTGCCAGCAGTGACTTGGCGAAAGGCACAGATACGCAGTATTTT
.	TRBV6-6	.	TRBJ2-7	CASSYSAVSYEQYF	TGTGCCAGCAGTTACTCCGCAGTATCCTACGAGCAGTACTTC
TRBD2	TRBV29-1	.	TRBJ2-3	CSVDLAGVSDTQYF	TGCAGCGTTGATCTAGCGGGAGTTTCAGATACGCAGTATTTT
.	TRBV5-1	.	TRBJ2-2	CASSLLASTGELFF	TGCGCCAGCAGCTTACTAGCATCCACCGGGGAGCTGTTTTTT
.	TRBV19	.	TRBJ1-1	CASSIGGGTGTEAFF	TGTGCCAGTAGTATAGGGGGCGGGACGGGCACTGAAGCTTTCTTT
.	TRBV6-1	.	TRBJ2-5	CASVWGRETQYF	TGTGCCAGCGTATGGGGGCGGGAGACCCAGTACTTC